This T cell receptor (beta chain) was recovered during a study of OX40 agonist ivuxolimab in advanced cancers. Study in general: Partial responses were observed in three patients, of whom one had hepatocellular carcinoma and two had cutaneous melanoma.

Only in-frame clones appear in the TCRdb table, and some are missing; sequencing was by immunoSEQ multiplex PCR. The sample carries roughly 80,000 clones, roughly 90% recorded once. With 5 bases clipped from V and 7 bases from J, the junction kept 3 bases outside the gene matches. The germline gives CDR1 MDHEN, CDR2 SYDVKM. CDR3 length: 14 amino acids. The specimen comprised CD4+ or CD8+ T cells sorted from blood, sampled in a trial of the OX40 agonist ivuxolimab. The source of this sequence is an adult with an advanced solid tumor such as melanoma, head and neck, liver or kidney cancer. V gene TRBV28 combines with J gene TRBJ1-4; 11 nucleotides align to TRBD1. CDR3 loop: CASSRTGGSEKLFF. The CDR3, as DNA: TGTGCCAGCAGTCGGACAGGGGGCTCTGAAAAACTGTTTTTT.